This TCR beta chain was sequenced in a study of T-cell memory formation after mild COVID-19. Study summary: The TCR clusters were mostly specific to one donor.

TCR alpha and TCR beta cDNA libraries carrying sample barcodes and UMIs were produced by 5'RACE using constant-segment primers. TCRdb reanalysed the 5' RACE reads using MiXCR and keeps one entry per CDR3 protein. The sample contains 550,000 to 650,000 distinct CDR3 sequences, roughly a sixth of which appear only once. Worth noting for this clonotype: The antigen is not known.

Overall study results and limits: The pre-infection memory compartment contained some responding clones, suggesting cross-reactive memory joined. The CD4+ clones that contracted clustered mainly within CM and EM, and the CD8+ clones concentrated in EMRA.

Germline CDR1 MNHEY, CDR2 SVGEGT. The CDR3 has 16 amino acids. V lost 3 bases to trimming and J lost 4 bases; unmatched junction nucleotides: 3. This receptor was identified in an adult woman who had mild COVID-19 (a few samples of this study predate the infection). Cell type and time point are not known. The sample taken for sequencing was PBMCs or a T cell subset sorted from them (not recorded which). The V gene is TRBV6-2 or TRBV6-3, the J gene TRBJ2-2; TRBD2 matches 12 bases. The CDR3 DNA reads as TGTGCCAGCAGTTATAGACTAGCGGGGGTCACCGGGGAGCTGTTTTTT. Protein product: CASSYRLAGVTGELFF.